The 19 T cell receptor beta chains below all came from one sample that was sequenced in a study of shared clonotypes between healthy human individuals. Only in-frame clones appear in the TCRdb table, and some are missing; sequencing was by immunoSEQ multiplex PCR. The repertoire holds about 2.2 million clones, with 90% to 95% as singletons. Naive CD8 cells lacked CD45RO, underwent positive selection for CCR7 and left out terminally differentiated effector memory CD45RA+ cells. The sample taken for sequencing was naive CD8+ T cells from PBMCs. The receptors stem from a man younger than 30 in good health. Some clones in this sample may be carry-over from other donors' samples.

On this clone: Within the sample, other DNA sequences also encode this same CDR3. This chain uses TRBV28 with TRBJ2-1; 9 nucleotides agree with TRBD2. Germline trimming cut 6 bases from V and 4 bases from J; bases unmatched to any gene: 7. Germline V gives CDR1 MDHEN, CDR2 SYDVKM. The CDR3 runs to 15 residues. The CDR3 nucleotides read TGTGCCAGCAGCTCCCTCGCGGGAGGGTACAATGAGCAGTTCTTC. Residues: CASSSLAGGYNEQFF.

The V call is TRBV28, the J call TRBJ2-7; D uncertain. The germline gives CDR1 MDHEN, CDR2 SYDVKM. The CDR3 loop spans 14 amino acids. V lost 3 bases and J 1 base, leaving 10 bases between the germline ends. The chain's CDR3 is CASSFNPSSYEQYF. The CDR3 nucleotides are TGTGCCAGCAGTTTTAATCCGTCTTCCTACGAGCAGTACTTC.

The chain recombines TRBV19 with TRBJ1-2; D remains unclear. CDR1 is LNHDA and CDR2 is SQIVND in the germline V gene (reference sequence). CDR3 size: 14 residues. V lost 1 base and J 4 bases, leaving 10 bases between the germline ends. The CDR3 loop is CASSIGGSFYGYTF. The DNA of the CDR3 is TGTGCCAGTAGTATAGGAGGGTCCTTCTATGGCTACACCTTC.

Notes on this clone: This specimen includes other DNA sequences encoding the same CDR3. This rearrangement joins TRBV2 to TRBJ1-1; D unclear. CDR1 and CDR2 (germline): SNHLY, FYNNEI. The CDR3 covers 12 residues. Trimming pared 2 bases from V and 1 base from J, leaving 2 bases between. CDR3: CASSEWNTEAFF. The CDR3 nucleotides are TGTGCCAGCAGTGAATGGAACACTGAAGCTTTCTTT.

V is TRBV29-1 and J is TRBJ2-3; D is unclear. The CDR3 contains 14 residues. The V gene lost 3 bases and the J gene lost 3 bases, with 13 bases spanning the gap. The germline V gene has CDR1 SQVTM and CDR2 ANQGSEA. The CDR3 DNA is TGCAGCGTTGATTGGGGATTGAGGACAGATACGCAGTATTTT. As protein: CSVDWGLRTDTQYF.

The chain is built from TRBV27 and TRBJ2-3, with a tentative D call TRBD1 (5 bases). Trimming pared 6 bases from V and 4 bases from J, leaving 20 bases between. Germline values: CDR1 MNHEY, CDR2 SMNVEV (reference sequence). This CDR3 region has 16 residues. The CDR3: CASSLGPFSPPDTQYF. The CDR3 DNA follows: TGTGCCAGCAGCCTGGGGCCCTTCAGCCCGCCAGATACGCAGTATTTT.

The table lists this clone with a count of one. Other DNA sequences of this sample code for an identical CDR3. The chain joins TRBV27 to TRBJ2-5; 11 bases map to TRBD1. There are 14 residues in the CDR3. The junction had 4 bases not matched to a gene; V was cut back by 5 bases and J by 5 bases. Germline V gene lookup returns CDR1 MNHEY and CDR2 SMNVEV (reference sequence). CDR3 protein: CASSRTGGRETQYF. DNA of the CDR3: TGTGCCAGCAGTCGGACAGGGGGCCGGGAGACCCAGTACTTC.

The chain joins TRBV28 to TRBJ2-4, with D hard to call. Per the germline V gene, CDR1 is MDHEN and CDR2 is SYDVKM. The CDR3 runs to 16 residues. The V gene lost 0 bases and the J gene lost 5 bases, with 14 bases spanning the gap. The CDR3: CASSLWAQSEENIQYF. The CDR3 nucleotides are TGTGCCAGCAGTTTATGGGCACAATCCGAAGAAAACATTCAGTACTTC.

The rearrangement links TRBV21-1 to TRBJ2-5. TRBV21-1 is deemed a pseudogene. This CDR3 comprises 17 residues. The CDR3, as DNA: TGTGCCAGCAGCAAAGCGCAGTGGCTTGTGGGTAGGGAGACCCAGTACTTC. This translates into CASSKAQWLVGRETQYF.

The rearrangement joins TRBV7-9 to TRBJ1-5, with D hard to call. Germline CDR1 SEHNR, CDR2 FQNEAQ (reference sequence). V was trimmed by 5 bases and J by 0 bases, leaving 8 bases between them. The CDR3 is 14 amino acids. CDR3 bases: TGTGCCAGCAGCCCTACATATAGCAATCAGCCCCAGCATTTT. Translating it yields CASSPTYSNQPQHF.

This chain joins TRBV27 and TRBJ1-5; no clear D gene. CDR1 MNHEY and CDR2 SMNVEV come from the germline V gene (reference sequence). The V end was cut by 3 bases, the J end by 9 bases, with 12 bases between. This CDR3 contains 13 residues. CDR3 sequence (DNA): TGTGCCAGCAGTTTTCGAGTTGGAGGGCCCCAGCATTTT. This gives the protein CASSFRVGGPQHF.

The chain couples TRBV18 to TRBJ2-3; 11 bases are a match to TRBD2. V gave up 1 base and J gave up 6 bases; unmatched junction bases: 9. Germline lookup yields CDR1 KGHSH and CDR2 LQKENI. The CDR3 is 17 amino acids. Here the CDR3 DNA reads TGTGCCAGCTCACCACAGAGACTAGCGGGAATCCTCGATACGCAGTATTTT. Its protein is CASSPQRLAGILDTQYF.

This clone was found once. V is TRBV29-1 and J is TRBJ1-3, with D possibly being TRBD1 (6 bases). Trimming cost V 6 bases and J 2 bases, with 14 bases left between them. CDR3 length equals 14 residues. Germline V lookup: CDR1 SQVTM, CDR2 ANQGSEA. CDR3 sequence reads: CSVRGGQAGNTIYF. The CDR3 DNA reads TGCAGCGTAAGGGGGGGGCAGGCTGGAAACACCATATATTTT.

As to this clone: The junction and the germline gene differ at one end; a read error may be behind it. The chain links TRBV7-6 to TRBJ1-2; D unresolved. Germline lookup yields CDR1 SGHVS and CDR2 FNYEAQ. The CDR3 is 16 residues long. CDR3 coding DNA: TGTGCCAGCAGGTTAGGGCAACAGCGACGGAATTATGGCTACACCTTC. Its translation: CASRLGQQRRNYGYTF.

This clone came up a few times. Other DNA sequences in this specimen translate into the identical CDR3. The chain links TRBV7-6 to TRBJ1-1; the D is unclear. V was cut by 3 bases and J by 1 base, with 6 bases left in between. This CDR3 comprises 13 residues. The germline CDR1 and CDR2 sequences are SGHVS and FNYEAQ. Here the CDR3 reads CASSLGTNTEAFF. CDR3 DNA: TGTGCCAGCAGCTTGGGCACGAACACTGAAGCTTTCTTT.

The rearrangement links TRBV6-5 to TRBJ2-1, with TRBD2 matching over 12 bases. The J segment lost 3 bases and the V segment lost 7 bases, leaving 4 bases of the junction unmatched. The CDR3 is 15 amino acids. Germline V gene sequence: CDR1 MNHEY, CDR2 SVGAGI. The CDR3 region has the DNA TGTGCCAGCACCAGGGGACTAGCGGGCTACAATGAGCAGTTCTTC. Translation: CASTRGLAGYNEQFF.

CDR3 amino acids: CASSGEKETQYF. CDR3 DNA sequence: TGTGCCAGCAGCGGCGAGAAAGAGACCCAGTACTTC. V usage is TRBV5-6 and J usage is TRBJ2-5; D remains unclear. The CDR3 has 12 amino acids. The V gene lost 4 bases and the J gene lost 3 bases, with 7 bases spanning the gap. The V gene's germline CDR1 is SGHDT and CDR2 YYEEEE.

The chain employs TRBV27 and TRBJ2-3, with 16 bases matching TRBD2. V lost 6 bases and J lost 6; bases outside the gene matches: 9. Germline-derived CDR1 and CDR2 are MNHEY and SMNVEV (reference sequence). The CDR3 is 17 residues long. CDR3 coding DNA: TGTGCCAGCAGATTTTGGGGACTAGCGGGAGGGTGGGATACGCAGTATTTT. Its protein product is CASRFWGLAGGWDTQYF.

This clone was seen only once. The gene calls are TRBV10-3 and TRBJ2-7; TRBD2 aligns across 9 bases. The V gene's germline CDR1 is ENHRY and CDR2 SYGVKD. Trimming at V came to 3 bases and at J to 8 bases, leaving 11 bases not matched to a gene. The CDR3 spans 15 residues. CDR3 loop: CAISDALGTSNQQYF. Written as DNA, the CDR3 is TGTGCCATCAGTGATGCGTTAGGGACTAGCAATCAGCAGTACTTC.